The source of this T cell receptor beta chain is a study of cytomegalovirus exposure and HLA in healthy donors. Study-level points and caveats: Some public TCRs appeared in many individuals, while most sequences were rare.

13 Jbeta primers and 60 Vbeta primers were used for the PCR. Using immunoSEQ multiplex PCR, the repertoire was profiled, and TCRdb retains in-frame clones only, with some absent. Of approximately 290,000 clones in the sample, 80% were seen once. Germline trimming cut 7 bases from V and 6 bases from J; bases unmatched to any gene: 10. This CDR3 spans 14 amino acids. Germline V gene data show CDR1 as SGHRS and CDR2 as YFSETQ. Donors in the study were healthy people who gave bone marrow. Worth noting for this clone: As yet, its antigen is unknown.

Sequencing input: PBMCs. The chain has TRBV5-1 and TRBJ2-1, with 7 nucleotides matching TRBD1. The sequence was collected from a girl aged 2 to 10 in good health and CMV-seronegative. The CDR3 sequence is CASAPRQGGNEQFF. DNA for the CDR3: TGCGCCAGCGCGCCCCGACAGGGTGGCAATGAGCAGTTCTTC.